The clone carrying this TCR beta chain was seen a few times. The antigen is not known. Trimming removed 4 bases from V and 7 bases from J; junction bases left unmatched: 6. There are 14 residues in the CDR3. The data belong to a study of T-cell memory formation after mild COVID-19. For the study at large: Largely donor-specific sequence clusters came from a couple of donors.

The TCR alpha and TCR beta cDNA libraries, bearing sample barcodes and UMIs, were generated by 5'RACE using constant-segment primers. TCRdb used MiXCR to reprocess the 5' RACE reads, holding one entry per CDR3 protein. The sample holds fewer than 650,000 distinct CDR3 sequences; about 20% are singletons and the top ten take under 8.5%. Study findings and constraints: Prior to infection, memory already included some responding clones, suggesting cross-reactive memory joined.

The sample was PBMCs or a T cell subset sorted from them (not recorded which). The sequence derives from an adult woman who had mild COVID-19 (a few samples of this study predate the infection). Cell type and time point are not known. V gene TRBV12-3 or TRBV12-4 combines with J gene TRBJ1-4; 7 bases fit TRBD1. The CDR3 loop reads CASSSDRVREKLFF. The DNA for the CDR3 is TGTGCCAGCAGTTCCGACAGGGTTCGTGAAAAACTGTTTTTT.